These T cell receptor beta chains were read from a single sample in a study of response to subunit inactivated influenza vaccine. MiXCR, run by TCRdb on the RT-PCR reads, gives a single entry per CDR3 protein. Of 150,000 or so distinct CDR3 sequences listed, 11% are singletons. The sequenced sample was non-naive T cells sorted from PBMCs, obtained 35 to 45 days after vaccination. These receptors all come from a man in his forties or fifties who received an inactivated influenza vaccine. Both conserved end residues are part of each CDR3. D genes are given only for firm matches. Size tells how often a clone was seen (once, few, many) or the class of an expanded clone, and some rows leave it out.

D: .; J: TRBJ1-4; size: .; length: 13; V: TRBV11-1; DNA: TGTGCCAGCAGCTTGTGGAATAATGAAAAACTGTTTTTT; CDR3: CASSLWNNEKLFF
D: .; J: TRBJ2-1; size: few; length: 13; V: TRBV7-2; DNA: TGTGCCAGCAGCTTAGCCTCCGGGACCACGGGGGCCTTC; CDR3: CASSLASGTTGAF
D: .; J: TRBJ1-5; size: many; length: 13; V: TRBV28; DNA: TGTGCCAGCTCCACAGATAGCAATCAGCCCCAGCATTTT; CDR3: CASSTDSNQPQHF
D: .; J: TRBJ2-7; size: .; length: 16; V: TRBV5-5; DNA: TGTGCCAGCAGCAGGCTGGGGGGTGACGGAGCCTACGAGCAGTACTTC; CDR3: CASSRLGGDGAYEQYF
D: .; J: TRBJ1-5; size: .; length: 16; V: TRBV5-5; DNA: TGTGCCAGCAGCTCCCTCGGGGGGGACGGCAATCAGCCCCAGCATTTT; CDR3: CASSSLGGDGNQPQHF
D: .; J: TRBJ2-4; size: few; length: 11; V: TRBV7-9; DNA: TGTGCCAGCAGCTTACTTGGCATTCAGTACTTC; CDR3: CASSLLGIQYF
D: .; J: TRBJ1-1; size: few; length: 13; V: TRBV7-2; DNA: TGTGCCAGCAGCTTAGGGGATTCCCAAAGAACTTTCTTT; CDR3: CASSLGDSQRTFF
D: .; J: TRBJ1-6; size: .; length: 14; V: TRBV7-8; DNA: TGTGCCAGCAGCTTACAGGGAAATAATTCACCCCTCCACTTT; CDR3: CASSLQGNNSPLHF
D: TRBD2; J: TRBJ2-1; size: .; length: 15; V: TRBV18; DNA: TGTGCCAGCTCCCCCCTAGCGGGAGCTTTCGGGGAGCAGTTCTTC; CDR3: CASSPLAGAFGEQFF
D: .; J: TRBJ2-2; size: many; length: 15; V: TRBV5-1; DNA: TGCGCCAGCAGCTTGGGGAACGCGAACACCGGGGAGCTGTTTTTT; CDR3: CASSLGNANTGELFF
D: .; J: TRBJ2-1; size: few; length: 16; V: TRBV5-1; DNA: TGCGCCAGCAGCTTGTTGCGCGGGCTCTCCTACAATGAGCAGTTCTTC; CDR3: CASSLLRGLSYNEQFF
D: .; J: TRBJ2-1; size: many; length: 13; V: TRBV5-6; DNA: TGTGCCAGCAGCTTGGAGTCGAGCAATGAGCAGTTCTTC; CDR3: CASSLESSNEQFF
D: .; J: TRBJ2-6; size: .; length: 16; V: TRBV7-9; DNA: TGTGCCAGCAGCCGTTCGGGTGGATCTGGGGCCAACGTCCTGACTTTC; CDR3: CASSRSGGSGANVLTF
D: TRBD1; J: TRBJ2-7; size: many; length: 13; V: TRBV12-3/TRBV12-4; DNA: TGTGCCAGCAGTTTGGACAGGACCTACGAGCAGTACTTC; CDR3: CASSLDRTYEQYF
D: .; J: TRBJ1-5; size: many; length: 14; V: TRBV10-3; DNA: TGTGCCATCAGTGGGGGGGCTGGGGGTCAGCCCCAGCATTTT; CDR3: CAISGGAGGQPQHF
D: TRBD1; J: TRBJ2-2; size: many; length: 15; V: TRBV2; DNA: TGTGCCAGCAGGAATCAACAGGGGGCCGCCGGGGAGCTGTTTTTT; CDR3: CASRNQQGAAGELFF
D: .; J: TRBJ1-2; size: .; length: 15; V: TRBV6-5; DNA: TGTGCCAGCAGTTACTCGATCAGGGGTAACTATGGCTACACCTTC; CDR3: CASSYSIRGNYGYTF
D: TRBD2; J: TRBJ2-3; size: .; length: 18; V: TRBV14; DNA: TGTGCCAGCAGTCGTGGGACTAGCGGGAGTGCAGGCACAGATACGCAGTATTTT; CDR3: CASSRGTSGSAGTDTQYF
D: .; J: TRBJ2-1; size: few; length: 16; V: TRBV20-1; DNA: TGCAGTGCTAGGACAATGCAGGGCAGGTCCTACAATGAGCAGTTCTTC; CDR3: CSARTMQGRSYNEQFF
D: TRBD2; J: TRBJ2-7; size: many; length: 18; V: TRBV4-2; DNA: TGTGCCAGCAGCCCCTCCCCCACTAGCGGGACGCTACCTCACGAGCAGTACTTC; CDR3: CASSPSPTSGTLPHEQYF
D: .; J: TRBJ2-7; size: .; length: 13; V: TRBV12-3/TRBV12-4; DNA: TGTGCCAGCAGGCCGGATATGGGGGGCGAGCAGTACTTC; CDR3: CASRPDMGGEQYF
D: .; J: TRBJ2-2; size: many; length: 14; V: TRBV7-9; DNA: TGTGCCAGCAGCTTACCGACGAACACCGGGGAGCTGTTTTTT; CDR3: CASSLPTNTGELFF
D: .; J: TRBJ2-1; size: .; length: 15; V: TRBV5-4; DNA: TGTGCCAGCAGCTTACGGGGGCGAGATAGGGATGAGCAGTTCTTC; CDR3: CASSLRGRDRDEQFF
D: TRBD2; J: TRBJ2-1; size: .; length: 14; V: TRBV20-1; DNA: TGCAGTGCTGGACTAGCGGGGGGTCGGAATGAGCAGTTCTTC; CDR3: CSAGLAGGRNEQFF
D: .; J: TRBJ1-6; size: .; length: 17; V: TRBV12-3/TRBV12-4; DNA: TGTGCCAGCAGTCCGCGTTGGGGGGACTCCTATAATTCACCCCTCCACTTT; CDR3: CASSPRWGDSYNSPLHF
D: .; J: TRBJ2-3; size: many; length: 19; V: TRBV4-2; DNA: TGTGCCAGCAGCCAAGATCGGGCAGGGGTTGGAAGATCCACAGATACGCAGTATTTT; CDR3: CASSQDRAGVGRSTDTQYF
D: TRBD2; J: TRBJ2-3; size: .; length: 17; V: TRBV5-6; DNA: TGTGCCAGCAGCGAAGGGACTAGCGGGGCGATCACAGATACGCAGTATTTT; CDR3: CASSEGTSGAITDTQYF
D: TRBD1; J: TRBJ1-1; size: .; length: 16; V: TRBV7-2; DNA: TGTGCCAGCATCGCATTAGGGGACAGGGGAGGGACTGAAGCTTTCTTT; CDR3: CASIALGDRGGTEAFF
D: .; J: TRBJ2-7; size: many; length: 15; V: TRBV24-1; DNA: TGTGCCACCAGTGATTCCGGGACCGCGAACTACGAGCAGTACTTC; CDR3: CATSDSGTANYEQYF
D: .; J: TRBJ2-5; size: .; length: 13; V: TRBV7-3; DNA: TGTGCCAGCAGCACTCAAAAGGGGGGGACCCAGTACTTC; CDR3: CASSTQKGGTQYF
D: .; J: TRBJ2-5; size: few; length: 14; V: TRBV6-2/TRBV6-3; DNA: TGTGCCAGCAGTGTGGTTCAGGGCCAAGAGACCCAGTACTTC; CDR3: CASSVVQGQETQYF
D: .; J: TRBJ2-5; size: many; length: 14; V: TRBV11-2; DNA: TGTGCCAGCAGCTTAGAGAAGCCCCAAGAGACCCAGTACTTC; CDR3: CASSLEKPQETQYF
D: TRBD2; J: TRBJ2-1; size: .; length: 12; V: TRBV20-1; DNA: TGCAGTGCTAGACTCGCGGGAGGAGAGCAGTTCTTC; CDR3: CSARLAGGEQFF
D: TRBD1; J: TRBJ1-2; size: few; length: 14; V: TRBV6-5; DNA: TGTGCCAGCAGTTATCCACAGGGGGAGAGGGGCTACACCTTC; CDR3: CASSYPQGERGYTF
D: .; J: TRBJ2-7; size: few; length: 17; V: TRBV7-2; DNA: TGTGCCAGCAGCTTATCTATCTTCAGGGATGAAATCTACGAGCAGTACTTC; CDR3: CASSLSIFRDEIYEQYF
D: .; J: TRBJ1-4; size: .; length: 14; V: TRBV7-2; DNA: TGTGCCAGCAGCTTTATGGGCGGGAATGAAAAACTGTTTTTT; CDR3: CASSFMGGNEKLFF
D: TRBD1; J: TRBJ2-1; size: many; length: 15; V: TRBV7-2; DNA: TGTGCCAGCAGCTTCGACAGGGGCTCCTACAATGAGCAGTTCTTC; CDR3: CASSFDRGSYNEQFF
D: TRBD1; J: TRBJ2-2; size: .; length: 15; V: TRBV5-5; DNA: TGTGCCAGCAGCCGTGGGACAGGGGTTTCCGGGGAGCTGTTTTTT; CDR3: CASSRGTGVSGELFF
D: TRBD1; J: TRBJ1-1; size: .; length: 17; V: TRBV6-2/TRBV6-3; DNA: TGTGCCAGCAGTTACTTCGGACAGGATGATATGAACACTGAAGCTTTCTTT; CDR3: CASSYFGQDDMNTEAFF
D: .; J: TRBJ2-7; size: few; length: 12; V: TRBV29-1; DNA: TGCAGCGTTGTGACGATGGCCTACGAGCAGTACTTC; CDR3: CSVVTMAYEQYF
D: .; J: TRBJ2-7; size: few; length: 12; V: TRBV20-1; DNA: TGCAGTGCTAGCGGGGAAGCCTACGAGCAGTACTTC; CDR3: CSASGEAYEQYF
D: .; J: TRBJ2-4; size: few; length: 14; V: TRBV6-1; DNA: TGTGCCAGCAGGCACCGGGACGGCAAAAACATTCAGTACTTC; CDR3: CASRHRDGKNIQYF
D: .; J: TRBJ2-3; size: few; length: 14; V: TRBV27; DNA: TGTGCCAGCAGTTTCACTGGCCTCATAGGTACGCAGTATTTT; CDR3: CASSFTGLIGTQYF
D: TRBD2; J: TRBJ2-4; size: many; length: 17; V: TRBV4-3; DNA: TGCGCCAGCAGCCAGCTAGCGGGGGGGCCGGCCAAAAACATTCAGTACTTC; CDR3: CASSQLAGGPAKNIQYF
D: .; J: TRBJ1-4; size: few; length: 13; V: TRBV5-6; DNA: TGTGCCAGCAGCTTCGGGGCTAATGAAAAACTGTTTTTT; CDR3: CASSFGANEKLFF
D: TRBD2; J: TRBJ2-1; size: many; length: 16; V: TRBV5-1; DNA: TGCGCCAGCAGCGTGAGGACTAGCGGGGGGCCCAATGAGCAGTTCTTC; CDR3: CASSVRTSGGPNEQFF
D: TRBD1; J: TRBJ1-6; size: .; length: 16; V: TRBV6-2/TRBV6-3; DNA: TGTGCCAGCAGACCGGGACAGGGGGCTTCTAATTCACCCCTCCACTTT; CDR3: CASRPGQGASNSPLHF
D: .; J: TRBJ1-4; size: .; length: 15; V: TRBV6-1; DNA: TGTGCCAGCAGAGGAGGGGCCCTACCTAATGAAAAACTGTTTTTT; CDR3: CASRGGALPNEKLFF
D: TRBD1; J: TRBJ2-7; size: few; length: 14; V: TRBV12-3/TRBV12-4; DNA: TGTGCCAGCAGCCGCCGGACAGGGGGGAACGAGCAGTACTTC; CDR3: CASSRRTGGNEQYF
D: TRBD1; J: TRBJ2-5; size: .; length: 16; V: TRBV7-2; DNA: TGTGCCAGCAGCTTACCCTCCGGGACAGGGAGAGAGACCCAGTACTTC; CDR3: CASSLPSGTGRETQYF
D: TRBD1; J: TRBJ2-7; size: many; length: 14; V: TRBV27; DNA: TGTGCCAGCAGTGTACTGGGACAGGGACACGAGCAGTACTTC; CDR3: CASSVLGQGHEQYF